Below are 26 T cell receptor beta chains sequenced from a single sample in a study of identical twins. TCRdb re-derived calls from the 5' RACE reads in MiXCR, one entry per CDR3 protein. The sample lists 250,000 or so distinct CDR3 sequences, approximately 8% seen once, with under 6.5% in the top ten. These data were also reused for a study on yellow fever vaccine responses in identical twins.

Sequences were obtained from CD8+ T cells sorted from blood. These receptors all stem from a woman between 18 and 30 years old in good health.

The rearrangement links TRBV28 to TRBJ2-3; no firm D call. Trimming left V 5 bases short and J 5 bases short, with 17 bases between. The CDR3 contains 15 residues. The germline gives CDR1 MDHEN, CDR2 SYDVKM. This chain's CDR3 is CASSPLASPEDTQYF. The DNA of the CDR3 is TGTGCCAGCAGTCCCCTGGCCTCCCCTGAAGATACGCAGTATTTT.

This clonotype was counted ten times or more. The rearrangement uses TRBV4-1 and TRBJ1-1; D unclear. The CDR3 is made up of 12 amino acids. V lost 2 bases, J lost 7 bases, and 8 bases lay in between. From germline, CDR1 is MGHRA and CDR2 YSYEKL. CDR3: CASSQTDHEAFF. Here the CDR3 DNA reads TGCGCCAGCAGCCAAACGGACCATGAAGCTTTCTTT.

This clonotype was found many times. The rearrangement links TRBV3-1 to TRBJ2-1; D ambiguous. V gave up 0 bases and J gave up 10 bases, with 13 bases separating them. CDR3 length equals 14 residues. CDR1 is LGHDT and CDR2 is YNNKEL in the germline V gene (reference sequence). Here the CDR3 DNA reads TGTGCCAGCAGCCAAGATTCTGGGCGACAAGAGCAGTTCTTC. Translated, it gives CASSQDSGRQEQFF.

This clonotype was observed many times. The J gene is TRBJ2-1, the V gene TRBV12-3 or TRBV12-4, with 11 bases that match TRBD2. The J segment lost 3 bases and the V segment lost 1 base, leaving 11 bases of the junction unmatched. The CDR3 covers 19 residues. The CDR3 reads CASSLVLGTSGIIYNEQFF. DNA of the CDR3: TGTGCCAGCAGTTTAGTATTGGGGACTAGCGGTATTATCTACAATGAGCAGTTCTTC.

This clonotype was observed many times. The genes are TRBV5-1 and TRBJ2-1; 9 bases line up with TRBD1. Per germline, CDR1 SGHRS and CDR2 YFSETQ. With V trimmed by 4 bases and J by 6 bases, 8 bases remained unmatched. The CDR3 extends over 15 amino acids. DNA of the CDR3: TGCGCCAGCAGCACCGGGACAGGGAGGGGCAATGAGCAGTTCTTC. Translation gives CASSTGTGRGNEQFF. The full variable domain, completed using reference TRBV5-1 and TRBJ2-1, is KAGVTQTPRYLIKTRGQQVTLSCSPISGHRSVSWYQQTPGQGLQFLFEYFSETQRNKGNFPGRFSGRQFSNSRSEMNVSTLELGDSALYLCASSTGTGRGNEQFFGPGTRLTVL.

This clonotype was observed many times. The chain uses TRBV27 and TRBJ2-1; perhaps TRBD2 as D (5 bases). V was pared by 5 bases and J by 8 bases, with 7 bases between. Germline V lookup: CDR1 MNHEY, CDR2 SMNVEV (reference sequence). The CDR3 totals 11 residues. The CDR3 DNA reads as TGTGCCAGCAGTGTGAGGGATGAGCAGTTCTTC. Protein product: CASSVRDEQFF.

In this sample, this clonotype turned up many times. J is TRBJ2-3 and V is TRBV12-3 or TRBV12-4; D possibly matches TRBD1 or TRBD2 (5 bases each). V gave up 6 bases and J gave up 6 bases, with 19 bases separating them. This CDR3 has 15 residues. This CDR3 reads CASRGTEGNRDTQYF. CDR3 DNA: TGTGCCAGCAGAGGGACGGAAGGGAACAGGGATACGCAGTATTTT.

This chain uses TRBV20-1 with TRBJ1-2; 9 nucleotides match TRBD1. V lost 4 bases, J lost 2 bases, and 2 bases stayed unmatched. The CDR3 extends over 13 amino acids. Germline CDR1 reads DFQATT; CDR2 reads SNEGSKA (reference sequence). The CDR3 DNA is TGCAGTGCTAAAGGGACAGGGAACTATGGCTACACCTTC. It codes for CSAKGTGNYGYTF.

Ten or more counts support this clonotype. V and J are TRBV27 and TRBJ1-5, with D maybe TRBD1 (5 bases). Germline assignment: CDR1 MNHEY and CDR2 SMNVEV (reference sequence). This CDR3 region has 17 residues. The ends were cut back, 4 bases at V and 0 bases at J, with 16 bases in the middle. The CDR3 region has the DNA TGTGCCAGCAGTTCATTAGACAGTCTTTATAGCAATCAGCCCCAGCATTTT. The encoded protein is CASSSLDSLYSNQPQHF.

This clonotype has only a few counts. This chain uses TRBV11-2 with TRBJ1-6; 9 bases fit TRBD1. The J segment lost 1 base and the V segment lost 5 bases, leaving 6 bases of the junction unmatched. Germline V CDR1 and CDR2: SGHAT, FQNNGV. CDR3 length: 17 amino acids. The CDR3, as DNA: TGTGCCAGCAGCGGGACAGGGTCTACGTCCTATAATTCACCCCTCCACTTT. As protein: CASSGTGSTSYNSPLHF.

The chain links TRBV12-3 or TRBV12-4 to TRBJ1-1, with D possibly matching TRBD1 (6 bases). The CDR3 has 15 residues. The ends were cut back, 5 bases at V and 3 bases at J, with 16 bases in the middle. CDR3 DNA sequence: TGTGCCAGCAGTCCAAGACAGGCGGTCGACACTGAAGCTTTCTTT. Protein product: CASSPRQAVDTEAFF.

The chain employs TRBV24-1 and TRBJ2-2, with a weak D call TRBD1 (5 bases). Germline V lookup: CDR1 KGHDR, CDR2 SFDVKD. V lost 1 base to trimming and J lost 4 bases, with 9 bases between them. The CDR3 contains 15 residues. The CDR3 DNA sequence: TGTGCCACCAGTGATTTTAAGGGGTTCACCGGGGAGCTGTTTTTT. Protein product: CATSDFKGFTGELFF.

J is TRBJ1-5 and V is TRBV29-1, with D perhaps matching TRBD1 (5 bases). The CDR3 runs 13 residues. Trimming removed 2 bases at V and 5 bases at J, with 10 bases between. Germline CDR1 SQVTM, CDR2 ANQGSEA. The CDR3 bases are TGCAGCGTTGAAACAGGAGATTATCAGCCCCAGCATTTT. Translated, it gives CSVETGDYQPQHF. Variable domain in full (rest from reference TRBV29-1 and TRBJ1-5): SAVISQKPSRDICQRGTSLTIQCQVDSQVTMMFWYRQQPGQSLTLIATANQGSEATYESGFVIDKFPISRPNLTFSTLTVSNMSPEDSSIYLCSVETGDYQPQHFGDGTRLSIL.

Ten or more counts support this clonotype. The chain combines TRBV15 with TRBJ2-2, with unresolved D. Trimming left V 5 bases short and J 3 bases short, with 7 bases between. The germline gives CDR1 LNHNV, CDR2 YYDKDF (reference sequence). The CDR3 covers 13 residues. The CDR3 here is CATSGVDTGELFF. The CDR3 DNA sequence: TGTGCCACCAGCGGCGTGGACACCGGGGAGCTGTTTTTT.

This clonotype appeared a few times. V gene TRBV6-4 combines with J gene TRBJ2-1, with a possible D match to TRBD2 (5 bases). The CDR3 consists of 13 residues. V lost 3 bases and J lost 12, with 15 bases in between. From germline, CDR1 is MRHNA and CDR2 SNTAGT. The chain's CDR3 is CASSEGFEGSQFF. Here the CDR3 DNA reads TGTGCCAGCAGTGAAGGGTTTGAGGGTTCGCAGTTCTTC.

J is TRBJ2-7 and V is TRBV28, with a weak D call TRBD1 (6 bases). The CDR3 consists of 15 residues. With 7 bases removed from V and 1 base from J, the gap between germline ends came to 17 bases. Germline V gene data show CDR1 as MDHEN and CDR2 as SYDVKM. Here the CDR3 DNA reads TGTGCCAGCACTACCCCGACAGGTACATCCTACGAGCAGTACTTC. Translating gives CASTTPTGTSYEQYF.

This clonotype has at least ten counts. The chain uses TRBV12-3 or TRBV12-4 and TRBJ2-7, with D possibly matching TRBD1 (6 bases). This CDR3 has 14 residues. V was pared by 4 bases and J by 5 bases, with 15 bases between. The CDR3 region is CASSSLHRDHEQYV. The CDR3 DNA sequence: TGTGCCAGCAGTTCCCTTCACAGGGACCACGAGCAGTACGTC.

The chain joins TRBV6-5 to TRBJ2-3; TRBD2 matches at 8 bases. V dropped 1 base and J dropped 2; count of bases not matched to a gene: 11. Per the germline V gene, CDR1 is MNHEY and CDR2 is SVGAGI. The CDR3 runs 18 residues. CDR3 DNA: TGTGCCAGCAGTTACTTTGCCCCCGGGACTAGTACCACAGATACGCAGTATTTT. Translated: CASSYFAPGTSTTDTQYF.

The V and J genes are TRBV2 and TRBJ2-7; D may correspond to TRBD1 or TRBD2 (5 bases each). The CDR3 covers 13 residues. CDR1 is SNHLY, CDR2 FYNNEI, per germline. V dropped 0 bases and J dropped 12 bases, with 15 bases sitting between them. The chain's CDR3 is CASSEAGRENWYF. The CDR3 DNA reads as TGTGCCAGCAGTGAAGCAGGCAGGGAGAATTGGTACTTC.

V usage is TRBV24-1 and J usage is TRBJ2-2, with D possibly being TRBD1 (5 bases). The CDR3 consists of 14 residues. V was shortened by 3 bases and J by 6 bases, with 10 bases between the two germline ends. CDR1 KGHDR and CDR2 SFDVKD come from the germline V gene. In DNA form, the CDR3 reads TGTGCCACCAGTGATATCCAGGGTCCCGGGGAGCTGTTTTTT. It codes for CATSDIQGPGELFF.

The sample holds many counts of this clonotype. The chain couples TRBV12-3 or TRBV12-4 to TRBJ2-5; D is unclear. The CDR3 is 16 amino acids. V was pared by 3 bases and J by 4 bases, with 18 bases between. The CDR3 here is CASSFPLGPDGETQYF. The CDR3 nucleotides read TGTGCCAGCAGTTTTCCCCTTGGACCCGACGGAGAGACCCAGTACTTC.

This clonotype was seen a handful of times. The chain is built from TRBV29-1 and TRBJ2-7; possible D gene TRBD2, 7 bases. The V end was cut by 0 bases, the J end by 0 bases, with 12 bases between. Germline CDR1 is SQVTM and CDR2 is ANQGSEA. This CDR3 is 15 amino acids long. CDR3 sequence reads: CSVEEGGASSYEQYF. The CDR3 bases are TGCAGCGTTGAAGAGGGGGGGGCTAGCTCCTACGAGCAGTACTTC.

The rearrangement links TRBV13 to TRBJ2-7; unclear D gene. CDR3 size: 15 residues. With 2 bases removed from V and 3 bases from J, the gap between germline ends came to 14 bases. Germline-derived CDR1 and CDR2 are PRHDT and FYEKMQ (reference sequence). The CDR3 loop is CASSLKGPSVYEQYF. CDR3 nucleotide sequence: TGTGCCAGCAGCTTAAAGGGTCCTAGTGTCTACGAGCAGTACTTC.

The CDR3 sequence is CASSKGQGNTDTQYF. CDR3 DNA: TGTGCCAGCAGCAAGGGACAGGGGAACACAGATACGCAGTATTTT. V is TRBV13 and J is TRBJ2-3; TRBD1 matches 10 bases. The CDR3 is 15 amino acids. After removal of 5 bases from V and 2 bases from J, the junction contained 4 bases not matched to a gene. The germline CDR1 and CDR2 sequences are PRHDT and FYEKMQ (reference sequence).

The chain joins TRBV4-2 to TRBJ2-5; TRBD2 agrees at 11 bases. Germline V lookup: CDR1 LGHNA, CDR2 YNFKEQ. The CDR3 runs to 15 residues. Trimming at V came to 2 bases and at J to 5 bases, leaving 4 bases not matched to a gene. The CDR3 nucleotides are TGTGCCAGCAGCCAATCTAGCGGGGGGTTCGAGACCCAGTACTTC. This encodes CASSQSSGGFETQYF.

This clonotype was detected ten times or more. Here the CDR3 DNA reads TGCAGCGTTGAAGAAAGGGGGGCAGCCAAAAACATTCAGTACTTC. As protein: CSVEERGAAKNIQYF. The gene calls are TRBV29-1 and TRBJ2-4; D possibly uses TRBD1 or TRBD2 (6 bases each). Trimming cost V 0 bases and J 0 bases, with 9 bases left between them. Germline V gene sequence: CDR1 SQVTM, CDR2 ANQGSEA. This CDR3 spans 15 amino acids.